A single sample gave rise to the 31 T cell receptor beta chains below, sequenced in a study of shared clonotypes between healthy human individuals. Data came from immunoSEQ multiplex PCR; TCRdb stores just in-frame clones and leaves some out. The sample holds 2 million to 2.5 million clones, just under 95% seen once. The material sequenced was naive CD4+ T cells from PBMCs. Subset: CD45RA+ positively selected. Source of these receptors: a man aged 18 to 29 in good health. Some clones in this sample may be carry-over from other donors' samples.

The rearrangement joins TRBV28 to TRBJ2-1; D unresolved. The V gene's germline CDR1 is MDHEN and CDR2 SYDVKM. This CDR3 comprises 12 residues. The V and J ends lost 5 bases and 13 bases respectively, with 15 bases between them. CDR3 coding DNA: TGTGCCAGCAGTGTCCCCTTCGAGCCCCAGTTCTTC. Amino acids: CASSVPFEPQFF.

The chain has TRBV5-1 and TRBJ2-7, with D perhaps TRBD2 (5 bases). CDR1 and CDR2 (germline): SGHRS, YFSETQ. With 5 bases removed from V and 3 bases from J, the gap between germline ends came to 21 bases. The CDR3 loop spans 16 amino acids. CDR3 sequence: CASRSTNLGRVYEQYF. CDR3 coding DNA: TGCGCCAGCAGGTCGACTAACTTGGGGAGAGTCTACGAGCAGTACTTC.

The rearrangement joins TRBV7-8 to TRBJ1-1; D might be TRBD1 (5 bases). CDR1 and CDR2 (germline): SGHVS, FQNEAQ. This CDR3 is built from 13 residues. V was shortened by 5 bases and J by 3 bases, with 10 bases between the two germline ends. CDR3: CASSRDGYTEAFF. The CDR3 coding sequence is TGTGCCAGCAGCCGGGACGGATACACTGAAGCTTTCTTT.

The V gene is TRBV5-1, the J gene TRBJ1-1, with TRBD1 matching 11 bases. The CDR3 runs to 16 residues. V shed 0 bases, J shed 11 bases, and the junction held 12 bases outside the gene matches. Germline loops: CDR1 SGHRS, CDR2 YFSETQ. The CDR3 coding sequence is TGCGCCAGCAGCTTGGCCACGGGACAGGGGGGAGTAAGGGCTTTCTTT. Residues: CASSLATGQGGVRAFF.

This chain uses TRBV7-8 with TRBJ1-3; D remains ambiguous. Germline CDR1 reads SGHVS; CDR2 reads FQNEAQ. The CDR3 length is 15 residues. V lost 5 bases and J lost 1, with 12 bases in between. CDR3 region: CASSTRMGSGNTIYF. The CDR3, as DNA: TGTGCCAGCAGCACCCGAATGGGATCTGGAAACACCATATATTTT. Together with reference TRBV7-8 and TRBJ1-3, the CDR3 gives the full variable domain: GAGVSQSPRYKVAKRGQDVALRCDPISGHVSLFWYQQALGQGPEFLTYFQNEAQLDKSGLPSDRFFAERPEGSVSTLKIQRTQQEDSAVYLCASSTRMGSGNTIYFGEGSWLTVV.

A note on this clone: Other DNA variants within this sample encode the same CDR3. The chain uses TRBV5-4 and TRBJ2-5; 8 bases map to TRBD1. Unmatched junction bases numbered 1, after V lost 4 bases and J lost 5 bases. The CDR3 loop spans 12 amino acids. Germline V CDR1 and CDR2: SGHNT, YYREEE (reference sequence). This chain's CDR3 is CASSRDRETQYF. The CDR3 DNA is TGTGCCAGCAGCAGGGACAGGGAGACCCAGTACTTC.

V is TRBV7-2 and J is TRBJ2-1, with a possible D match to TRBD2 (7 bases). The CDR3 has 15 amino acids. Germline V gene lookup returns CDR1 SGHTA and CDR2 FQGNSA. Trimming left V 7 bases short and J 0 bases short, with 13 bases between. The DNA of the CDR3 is TGTGCCAGCACCCTAAGGGGGGGCTCCTACAATGAGCAGTTCTTC. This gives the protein CASTLRGGSYNEQFF.

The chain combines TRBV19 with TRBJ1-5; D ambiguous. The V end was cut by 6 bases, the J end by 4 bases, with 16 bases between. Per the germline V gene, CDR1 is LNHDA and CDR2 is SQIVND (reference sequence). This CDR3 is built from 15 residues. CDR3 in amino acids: CASRKMSVANQPQHF. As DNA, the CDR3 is TGTGCCAGTAGAAAAATGTCAGTCGCGAATCAGCCCCAGCATTTT.

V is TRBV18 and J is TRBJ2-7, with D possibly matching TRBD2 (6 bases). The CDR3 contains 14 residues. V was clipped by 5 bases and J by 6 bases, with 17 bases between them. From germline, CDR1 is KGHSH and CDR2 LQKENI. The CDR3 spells CASSTMTSPSEQYF. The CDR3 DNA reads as TGTGCCAGCTCAACAATGACTAGTCCAAGCGAGCAGTACTTC.

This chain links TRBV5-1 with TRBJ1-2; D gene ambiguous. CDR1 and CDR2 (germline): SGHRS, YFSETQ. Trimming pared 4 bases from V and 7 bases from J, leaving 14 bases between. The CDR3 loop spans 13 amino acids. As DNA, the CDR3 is TGCGCCAGCAGCCCCGGTGGAGGACCTGGCTACACCTTC. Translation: CASSPGGGPGYTF.

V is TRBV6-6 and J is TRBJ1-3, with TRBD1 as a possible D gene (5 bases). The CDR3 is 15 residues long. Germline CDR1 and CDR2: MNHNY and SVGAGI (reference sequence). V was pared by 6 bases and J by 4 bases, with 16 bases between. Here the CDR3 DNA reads TGTGCCAGCAGCTACCTCGGGGCACCAGGAAACACCATATATTTT. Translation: CASSYLGAPGNTIYF.

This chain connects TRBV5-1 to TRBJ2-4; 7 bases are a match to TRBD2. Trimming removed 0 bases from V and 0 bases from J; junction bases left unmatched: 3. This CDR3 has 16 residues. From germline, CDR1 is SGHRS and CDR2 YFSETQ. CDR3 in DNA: TGCGCCAGCAGCTTGGATGCGGGAGCAGCCAAAAACATTCAGTACTTC. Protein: CASSLDAGAAKNIQYF.

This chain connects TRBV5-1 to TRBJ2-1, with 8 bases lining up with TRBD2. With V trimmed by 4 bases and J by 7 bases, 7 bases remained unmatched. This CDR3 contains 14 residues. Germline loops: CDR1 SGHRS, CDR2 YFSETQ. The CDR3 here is CASSAPTSANEQFF. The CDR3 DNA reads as TGCGCCAGCAGCGCCCCGACTAGCGCGAATGAGCAGTTCTTC. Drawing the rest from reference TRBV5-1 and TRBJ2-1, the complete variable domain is KAGVTQTPRYLIKTRGQQVTLSCSPISGHRSVSWYQQTPGQGLQFLFEYFSETQRNKGNFPGRFSGRQFSNSRSEMNVSTLELGDSALYLCASSAPTSANEQFFGPGTRLTVL.

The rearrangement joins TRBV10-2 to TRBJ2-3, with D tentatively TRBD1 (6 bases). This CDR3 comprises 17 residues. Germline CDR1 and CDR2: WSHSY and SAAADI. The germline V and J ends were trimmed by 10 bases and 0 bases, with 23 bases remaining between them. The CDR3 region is CATAFEWGRSSTDTQYF. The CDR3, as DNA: TGCGCCACCGCTTTCGAGTGGGGGCGATCTAGCACAGATACGCAGTATTTT.

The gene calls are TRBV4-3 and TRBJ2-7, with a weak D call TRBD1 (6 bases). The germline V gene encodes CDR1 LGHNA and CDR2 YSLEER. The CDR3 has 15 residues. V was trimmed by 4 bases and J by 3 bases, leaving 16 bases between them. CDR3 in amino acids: CASSLQGGGNYEQYF. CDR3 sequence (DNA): TGCGCCAGCAGCCTACAGGGTGGGGGAAACTACGAGCAGTACTTC.

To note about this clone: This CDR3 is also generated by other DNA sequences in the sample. CDR3 sequence: CASSGTSGQETQYF. The CDR3 DNA reads TGTGCCAGCAGTGGGACTAGCGGCCAAGAGACCCAGTACTTC. The gene calls are TRBV2 and TRBJ2-5; 10 positions agree with TRBD2. Losses at the gene ends were 4 bases for V and 1 base for J; bases not matched to a gene: 0. CDR3 size: 14 residues. Germline V gene sequence: CDR1 SNHLY, CDR2 FYNNEI.

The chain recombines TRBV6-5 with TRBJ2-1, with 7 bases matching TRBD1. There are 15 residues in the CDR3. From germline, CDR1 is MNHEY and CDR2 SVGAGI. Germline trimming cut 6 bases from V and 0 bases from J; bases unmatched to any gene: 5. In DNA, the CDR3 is TGTGCCAGCAGAGAACAGGGGTCCTCCTACAATGAGCAGTTCTTC. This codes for CASREQGSSYNEQFF.

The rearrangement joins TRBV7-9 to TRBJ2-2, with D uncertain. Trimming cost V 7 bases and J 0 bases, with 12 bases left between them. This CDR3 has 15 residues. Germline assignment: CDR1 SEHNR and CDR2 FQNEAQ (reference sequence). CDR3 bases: TGTGCCAGCAATGCCCTGGGATCGAACACCGGGGAGCTGTTTTTT. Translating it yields CASNALGSNTGELFF.

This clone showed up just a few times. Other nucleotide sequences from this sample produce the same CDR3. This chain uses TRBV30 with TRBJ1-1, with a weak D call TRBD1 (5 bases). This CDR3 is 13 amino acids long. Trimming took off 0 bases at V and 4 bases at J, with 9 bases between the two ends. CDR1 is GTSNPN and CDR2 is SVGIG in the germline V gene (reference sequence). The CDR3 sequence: CAWSVRVGTEAFF. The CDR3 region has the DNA TGTGCCTGGAGTGTCAGGGTCGGCACTGAAGCTTTCTTT. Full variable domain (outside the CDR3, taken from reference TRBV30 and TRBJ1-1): SQTIHQWPATLVQPVGSPLSLECTVEGTSNPNLYWYRQAAGRGLQLLFYSVGIGQISSEVPQNLSASRPQDRQFILSSKKLLLSDSGFYLCAWSVRVGTEAFFGQGTRLTVV.

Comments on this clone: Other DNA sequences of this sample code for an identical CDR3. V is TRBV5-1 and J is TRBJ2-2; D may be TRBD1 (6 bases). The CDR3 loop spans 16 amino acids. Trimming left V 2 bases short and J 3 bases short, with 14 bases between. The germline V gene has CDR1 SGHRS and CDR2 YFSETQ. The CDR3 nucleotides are TGCGCCAGCAGCTTTCTGGCAGGGGCTGACACCGGGGAGCTGTTTTTT. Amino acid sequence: CASSFLAGADTGELFF.

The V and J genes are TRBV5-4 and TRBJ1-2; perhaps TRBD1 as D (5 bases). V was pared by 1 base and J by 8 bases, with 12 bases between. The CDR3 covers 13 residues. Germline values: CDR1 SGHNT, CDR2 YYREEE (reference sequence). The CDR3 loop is CASSLIGRGGYTF. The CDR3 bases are TGTGCCAGCAGCTTGATAGGTAGGGGCGGCTACACCTTC.

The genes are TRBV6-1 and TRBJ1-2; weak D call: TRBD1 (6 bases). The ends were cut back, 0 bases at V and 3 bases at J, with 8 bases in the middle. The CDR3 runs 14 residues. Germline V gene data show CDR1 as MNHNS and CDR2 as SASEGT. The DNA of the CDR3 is TGTGCCAGCAGTGAAGCGGGGGCTGACTATGGCTACACCTTC. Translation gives CASSEAGADYGYTF.

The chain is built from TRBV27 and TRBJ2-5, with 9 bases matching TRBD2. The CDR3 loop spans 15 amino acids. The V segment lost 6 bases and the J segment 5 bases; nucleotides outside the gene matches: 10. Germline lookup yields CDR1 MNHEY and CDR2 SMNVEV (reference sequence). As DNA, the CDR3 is TGTGCCAGCAGCCGACAAAGCGGGAGGATGGAGACCCAGTACTTC. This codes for CASSRQSGRMETQYF.

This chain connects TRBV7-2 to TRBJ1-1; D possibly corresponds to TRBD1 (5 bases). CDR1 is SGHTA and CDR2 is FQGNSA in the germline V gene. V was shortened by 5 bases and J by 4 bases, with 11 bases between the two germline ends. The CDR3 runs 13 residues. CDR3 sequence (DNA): TGTGCCAGCAGCGGGGGGTTGAGCACTGAAGCTTTCTTT. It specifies CASSGGLSTEAFF.

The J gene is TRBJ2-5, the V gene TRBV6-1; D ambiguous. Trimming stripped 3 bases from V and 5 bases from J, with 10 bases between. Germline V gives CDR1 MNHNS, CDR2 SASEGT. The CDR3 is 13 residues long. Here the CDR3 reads CASSDSLRETQYF. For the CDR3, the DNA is TGTGCCAGCAGTGACTCCTTGCGGGAGACCCAGTACTTC.

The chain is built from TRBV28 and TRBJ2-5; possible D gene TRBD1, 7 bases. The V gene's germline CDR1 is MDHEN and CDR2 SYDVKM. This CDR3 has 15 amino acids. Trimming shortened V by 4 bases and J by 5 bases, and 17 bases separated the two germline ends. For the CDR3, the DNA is TGTGCCAGCAGTTCCTCGGAGGGACAGCGCGAGACCCAGTACTTC. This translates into CASSSSEGQRETQYF. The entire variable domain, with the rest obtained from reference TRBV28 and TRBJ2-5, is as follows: DVKVTQSSRYLVKRTGEKVFLECVQDMDHENMFWYRQDPGLGLRLIYFSYDVKMKEKGDIPEGYSVSREKKERFSLILESASTNQTSMYLCASSSSEGQRETQYFGPGTRLLVL.

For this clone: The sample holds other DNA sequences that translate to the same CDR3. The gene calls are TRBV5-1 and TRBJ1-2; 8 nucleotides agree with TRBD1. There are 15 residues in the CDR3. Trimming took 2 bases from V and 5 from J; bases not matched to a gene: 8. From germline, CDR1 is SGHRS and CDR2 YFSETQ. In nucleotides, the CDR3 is TGCGCCAGCAGCTTAGGAGACAGGGGTGGATATGGCTACACCTTC. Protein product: CASSLGDRGGYGYTF.

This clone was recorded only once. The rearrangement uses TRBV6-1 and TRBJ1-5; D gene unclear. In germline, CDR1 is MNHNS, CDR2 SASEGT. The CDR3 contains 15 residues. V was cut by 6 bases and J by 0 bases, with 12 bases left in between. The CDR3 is CASSSEGNSNQPQHF. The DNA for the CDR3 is TGTGCCAGCAGCTCGGAAGGCAATAGCAATCAGCCCCAGCATTTT.

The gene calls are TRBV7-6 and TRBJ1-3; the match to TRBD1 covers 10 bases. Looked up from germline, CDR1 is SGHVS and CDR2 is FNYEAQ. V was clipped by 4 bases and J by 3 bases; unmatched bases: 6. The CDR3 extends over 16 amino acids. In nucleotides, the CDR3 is TGTGCCAGCAGCTCCGGGGACAGGGGTTTTGGAAACACCATATATTTT. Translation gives CASSSGDRGFGNTIYF.

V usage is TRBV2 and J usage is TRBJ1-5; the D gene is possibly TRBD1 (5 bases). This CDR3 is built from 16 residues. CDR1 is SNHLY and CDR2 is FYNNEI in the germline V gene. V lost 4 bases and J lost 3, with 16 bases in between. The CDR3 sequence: CASSAQLTALNQPQHF. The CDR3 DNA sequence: TGTGCCAGCAGTGCCCAACTGACAGCGCTCAATCAGCCCCAGCATTTT.

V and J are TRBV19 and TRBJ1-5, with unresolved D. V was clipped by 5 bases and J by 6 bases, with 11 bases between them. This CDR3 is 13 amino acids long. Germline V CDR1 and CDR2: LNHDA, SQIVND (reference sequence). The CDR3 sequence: CASSPPGVQPQHF. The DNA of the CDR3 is TGTGCCAGTAGTCCTCCTGGGGTTCAGCCCCAGCATTTT. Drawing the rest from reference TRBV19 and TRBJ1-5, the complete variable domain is DGGITQSPKYLFRKEGQNVTLSCEQNLNHDAMYWYRQDPGQGLRLIYYSQIVNDFQKGDIAEGYSVSREKKESFPLTVTSAQKNPTAFYLCASSPPGVQPQHFGDGTRLSIL.